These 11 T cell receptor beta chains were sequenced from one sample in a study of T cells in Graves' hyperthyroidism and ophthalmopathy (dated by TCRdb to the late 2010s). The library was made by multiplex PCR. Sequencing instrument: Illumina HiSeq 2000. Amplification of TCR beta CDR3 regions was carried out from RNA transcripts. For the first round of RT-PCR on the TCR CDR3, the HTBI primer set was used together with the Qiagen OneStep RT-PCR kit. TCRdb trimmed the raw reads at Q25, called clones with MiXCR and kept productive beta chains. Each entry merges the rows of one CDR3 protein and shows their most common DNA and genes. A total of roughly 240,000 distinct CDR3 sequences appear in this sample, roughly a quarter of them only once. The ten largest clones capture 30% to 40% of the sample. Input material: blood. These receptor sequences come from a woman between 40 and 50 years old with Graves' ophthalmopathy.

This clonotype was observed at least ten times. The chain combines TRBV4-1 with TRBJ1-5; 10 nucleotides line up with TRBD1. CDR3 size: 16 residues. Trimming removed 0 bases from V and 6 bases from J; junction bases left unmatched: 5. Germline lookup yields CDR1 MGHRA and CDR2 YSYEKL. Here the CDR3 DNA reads TGCGCCAGCAGCCAAGATGGGACAGGGGCCGCTCAGCCCCAGCATTTT. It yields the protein CASSQDGTGAAQPQHF.

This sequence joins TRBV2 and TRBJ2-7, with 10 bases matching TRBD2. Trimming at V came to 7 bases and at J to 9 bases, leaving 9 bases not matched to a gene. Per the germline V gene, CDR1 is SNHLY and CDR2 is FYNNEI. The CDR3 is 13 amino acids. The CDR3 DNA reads TGTGCCAGCACATGGCTAGCGGGAGATCCGCAGTACTTC. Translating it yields CASTWLAGDPQYF.

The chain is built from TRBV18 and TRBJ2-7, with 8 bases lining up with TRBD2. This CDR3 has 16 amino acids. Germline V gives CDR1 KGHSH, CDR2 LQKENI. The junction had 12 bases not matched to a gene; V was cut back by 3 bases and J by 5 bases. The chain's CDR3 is CASSPPTSGRVDEQYF. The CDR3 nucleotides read TGTGCCAGCTCACCCCCTACTAGCGGCAGAGTTGACGAGCAGTACTTC.

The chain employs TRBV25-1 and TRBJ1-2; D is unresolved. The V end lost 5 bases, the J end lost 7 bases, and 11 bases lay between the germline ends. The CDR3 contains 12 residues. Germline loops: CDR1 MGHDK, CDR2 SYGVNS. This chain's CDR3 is CASSSGAIGYTF. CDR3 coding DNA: TGTGCCAGCAGTTCAGGCGCAATTGGCTACACCTTC.

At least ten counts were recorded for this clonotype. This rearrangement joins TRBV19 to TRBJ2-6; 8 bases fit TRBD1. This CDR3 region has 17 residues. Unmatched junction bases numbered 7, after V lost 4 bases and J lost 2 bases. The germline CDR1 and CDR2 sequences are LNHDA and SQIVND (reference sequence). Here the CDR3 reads CASSTNAGGAGANVLTF. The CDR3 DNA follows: TGTGCCAGTAGTACGAACGCAGGGGGCGCTGGGGCCAACGTCCTGACTTTC. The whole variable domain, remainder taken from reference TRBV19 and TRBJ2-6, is DGGITQSPKYLFRKEGQNVTLSCEQNLNHDAMYWYRQDPGQGLRLIYYSQIVNDFQKGDIAEGYSVSREKKESFPLTVTSAQKNPTAFYLCASSTNAGGAGANVLTFGAGSRLTVL.

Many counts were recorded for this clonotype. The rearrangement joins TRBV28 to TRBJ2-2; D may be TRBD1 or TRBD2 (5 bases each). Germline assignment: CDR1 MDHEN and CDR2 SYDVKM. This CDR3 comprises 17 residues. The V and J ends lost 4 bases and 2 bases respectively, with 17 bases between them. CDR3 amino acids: CASSSPQSGPNTGELFF. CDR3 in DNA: TGTGCCAGCAGTTCCCCCCAGTCGGGACCAAACACCGGGGAGCTGTTTTTT.

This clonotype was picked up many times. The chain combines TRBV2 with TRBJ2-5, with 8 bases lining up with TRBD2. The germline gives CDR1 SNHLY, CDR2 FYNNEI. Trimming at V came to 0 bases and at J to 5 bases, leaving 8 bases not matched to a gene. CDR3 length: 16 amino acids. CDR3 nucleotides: TGTGCCAGCAGTGAAGCGCTGCTCGGGGGGGGGGAGACCCAGTACTTC. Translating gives CASSEALLGGGETQYF.

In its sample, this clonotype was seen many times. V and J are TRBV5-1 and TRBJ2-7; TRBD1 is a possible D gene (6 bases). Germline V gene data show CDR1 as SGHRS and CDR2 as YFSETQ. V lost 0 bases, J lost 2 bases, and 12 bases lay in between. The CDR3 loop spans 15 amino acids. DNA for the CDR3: TGCGCCAGCAGCTTGGTAGGGGGTTCCACCTACGAGCAGTACTTC. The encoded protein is CASSLVGGSTYEQYF.

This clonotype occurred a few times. The CDR3 spells CASSHGWSLLIEAFF. CDR3 nucleotides: TGTGCCAGCAGCCACGGGTGGTCCTTACTCATTGAAGCTTTCTTT. The V call is TRBV28, the J call TRBJ1-1; D call uncertain. Germline V gene sequence: CDR1 MDHEN, CDR2 SYDVKM. The CDR3 extends over 15 amino acids. The ends were cut back, 6 bases at V and 7 bases at J, with 21 bases in the middle.

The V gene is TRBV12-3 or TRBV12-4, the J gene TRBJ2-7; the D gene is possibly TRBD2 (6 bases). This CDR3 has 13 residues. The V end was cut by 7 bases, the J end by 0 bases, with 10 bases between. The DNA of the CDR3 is TGTGCCAGCACGGGGACTGCCTCCTACGAGCAGTACTTC. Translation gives CASTGTASYEQYF.

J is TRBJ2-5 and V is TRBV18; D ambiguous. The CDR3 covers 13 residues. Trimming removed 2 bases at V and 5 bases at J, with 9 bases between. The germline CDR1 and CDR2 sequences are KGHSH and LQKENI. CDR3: CASSPGQEETQYF. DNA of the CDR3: TGTGCCAGCTCACCAGGGCAGGAGGAGACCCAGTACTTC. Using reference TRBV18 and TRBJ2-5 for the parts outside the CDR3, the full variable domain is NAGVMQNPRHLVRRRGQEARLRCSPMKGHSHVYWYRQLPEEGLKFMVYLQKENIIDESGMPKERFSAEFPKEGPSILRIQQVVRGDSAAYFCASSPGQEETQYFGPGTRLLVL.